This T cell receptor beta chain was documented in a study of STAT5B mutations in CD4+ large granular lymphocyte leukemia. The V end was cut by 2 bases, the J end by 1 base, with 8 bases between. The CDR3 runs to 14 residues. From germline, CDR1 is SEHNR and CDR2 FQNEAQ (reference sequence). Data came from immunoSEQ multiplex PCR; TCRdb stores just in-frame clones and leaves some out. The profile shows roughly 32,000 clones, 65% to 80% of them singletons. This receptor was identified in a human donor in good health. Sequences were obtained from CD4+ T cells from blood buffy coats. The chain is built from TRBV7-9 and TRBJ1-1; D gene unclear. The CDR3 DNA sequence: TGTGCCAGCAGCTTAACCGGGGAGAACACTGAAGCTTTCTTT. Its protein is CASSLTGENTEAFF.